The clone carrying this T cell receptor beta chain has more than one count but fewer than ten. Trimming took off 6 bases at V and 8 bases at J, with 21 bases between the two ends. Germline loops: CDR1 SGHRS, CDR2 YFSETQ. CDR3 size: 15 residues. The data are from a study of blood T cell repertoires in COVID-19. Overall study context: Sources were T cells, B-cell-depleted T cells, or PBMCs; the material itself was cDNA or gDNA.

Per the study methods: Amplification of reference gene primers was used by the study to estimate nucleated cell counts. Profiling relied on immunoSEQ multiplex PCR, and the TCRdb table lists in-frame clones only, not all of them. D and trimming were read from the DNA, whereas the V and J calls and clone size are those reported in that table. This sample has 21,000 or so clones; 80% to 90% occur once, and the top ten carry over 5.5%. The specimen sequenced was peripheral blood. This clonotype originated in a human donor in a cohort sampled during active COVID-19. The rearrangement uses TRBV5-1 and TRBJ1-5; possible D gene TRBD1, 6 bases. CDR3 sequence (DNA): TGCGCCAGCAAAACCTCGGGACACCCGGCGGAGCCCCAGCATTTT. It codes for CASKTSGHPAEPQHF.